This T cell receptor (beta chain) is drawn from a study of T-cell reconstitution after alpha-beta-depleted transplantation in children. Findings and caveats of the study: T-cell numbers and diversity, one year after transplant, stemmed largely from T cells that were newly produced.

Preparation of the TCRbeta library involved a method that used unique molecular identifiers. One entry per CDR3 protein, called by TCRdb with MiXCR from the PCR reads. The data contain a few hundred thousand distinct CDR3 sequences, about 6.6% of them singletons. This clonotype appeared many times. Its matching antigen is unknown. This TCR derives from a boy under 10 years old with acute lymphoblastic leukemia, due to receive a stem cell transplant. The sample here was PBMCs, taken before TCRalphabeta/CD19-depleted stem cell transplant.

CDR3 DNA sequence: TGTGCCAGCAGCTTAGAGGCCAGGGGTATAGATGGCTACACCTTC. This encodes CASSLEARGIDGYTF. The rearrangement links TRBV13 to TRBJ1-2; TRBD1 might be the D (6 bases). Trimming stripped 1 base from V and 6 bases from J, with 15 bases between. Per germline, CDR1 PRHDT and CDR2 FYEKMQ (reference sequence). The CDR3 contains 15 residues.